The 5 T cell receptor beta chains below come from one sample, sequenced in a study of blood T cell repertoires in COVID-19. Repertoires were generated with immunoSEQ multiplex PCR, while TCRdb's copy carries only in-frame clones and drops some. There are around 310,000 clones in the sample; about 90% occur only once, and roughly a tenth lies in the top ten. The specimen sequenced was PBMCs or T cells enriched from blood (not recorded which). All receptors derive from a woman aged 25 to 39 who had recovered from COVID-19.

The chain is built from TRBV4-2 and TRBJ2-1; maybe TRBD1 (7 bases). This CDR3 has 13 residues. The germline V gene encodes CDR1 LGHNA and CDR2 YNFKEQ. Trimming cost V 9 bases and J 6 bases, with 15 bases left between them. This chain's CDR3 is CASTGEVANEQFF. The DNA for the CDR3 is TGTGCCAGTACAGGGGAGGTGGCCAATGAGCAGTTCTTC.

Only one count was recorded for this clone. The rearrangement links TRBV19 to TRBJ2-5, with 12 bases fitting TRBD2. This CDR3 region has 16 residues. Trimming cost V 5 bases and J 5 bases; bases outside gene matches: 9. The V gene's germline CDR1 is LNHDA and CDR2 SQIVND (reference sequence). CDR3 sequence reads: CASSLTSGSLTETQYF. The CDR3 bases are TGTGCCAGTAGTTTGACTAGCGGGAGTTTAACGGAGACCCAGTACTTC.

V usage is TRBV2 and J usage is TRBJ1-2; D is ambiguous. CDR3 length: 12 residues. Germline lookup yields CDR1 SNHLY and CDR2 FYNNEI. V lost 3 bases to trimming and J lost 1 base, with 3 bases between them. CDR3 DNA: TGTGCCAGCAGTGACAGTAACTATGGCTACACCTTC. It translates to CASSDSNYGYTF. Together with reference TRBV2 and TRBJ1-2, the CDR3 gives the full variable domain: EPEVTQTPSHQVTQMGQEVILRCVPISNHLYFYWYRQILGQKVEFLVSFYNNEISEKSEIFDDQFSVERPDGSNFTLKIRSTKLEDSAMYFCASSDSNYGYTFGSGTRLTVV.

V gene TRBV19 combines with J gene TRBJ1-4, with D hard to call. Germline V gives CDR1 LNHDA, CDR2 SQIVND (reference sequence). The CDR3 is made up of 16 amino acids. Trimming removed 4 bases at V and 0 bases at J, with 12 bases between. In DNA, the CDR3 is TGTGCCAGTAGTAGACACCTATCTGCAACTAATGAAAAACTGTTTTTT. It is translated as CASSRHLSATNEKLFF.

The chain recombines TRBV27 with TRBJ2-1, with TRBD1 identical over 9 bases. The CDR3 totals 18 residues. With V trimmed by 4 bases and J by 1 base, 11 bases remained unmatched. Germline V gene lookup returns CDR1 MNHEY and CDR2 SMNVEV (reference sequence). The chain's CDR3 is CASSYLRADRGSYNEQFF. The CDR3 DNA reads TGTGCCAGCAGTTATCTCCGTGCGGACAGGGGTTCCTACAATGAGCAGTTCTTC.